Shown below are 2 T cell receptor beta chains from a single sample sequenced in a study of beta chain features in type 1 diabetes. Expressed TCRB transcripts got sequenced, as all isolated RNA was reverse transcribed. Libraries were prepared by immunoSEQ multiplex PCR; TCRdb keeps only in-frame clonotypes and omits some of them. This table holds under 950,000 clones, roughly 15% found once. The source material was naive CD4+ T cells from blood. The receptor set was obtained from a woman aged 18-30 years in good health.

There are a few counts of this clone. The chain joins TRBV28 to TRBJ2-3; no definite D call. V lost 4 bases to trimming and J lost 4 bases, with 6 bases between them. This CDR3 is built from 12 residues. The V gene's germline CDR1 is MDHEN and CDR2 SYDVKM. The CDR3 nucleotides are TGTGCCAGCAGTTCCGGTGCAGATACGCAGTATTTT. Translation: CASSSGADTQYF.

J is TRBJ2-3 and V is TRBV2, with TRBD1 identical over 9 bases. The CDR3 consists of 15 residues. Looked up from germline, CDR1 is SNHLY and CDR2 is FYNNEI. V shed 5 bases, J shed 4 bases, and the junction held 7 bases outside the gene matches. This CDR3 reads CASSSTGGWADTQYF. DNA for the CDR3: TGTGCCAGCAGTTCTACAGGGGGCTGGGCAGATACGCAGTATTTT.